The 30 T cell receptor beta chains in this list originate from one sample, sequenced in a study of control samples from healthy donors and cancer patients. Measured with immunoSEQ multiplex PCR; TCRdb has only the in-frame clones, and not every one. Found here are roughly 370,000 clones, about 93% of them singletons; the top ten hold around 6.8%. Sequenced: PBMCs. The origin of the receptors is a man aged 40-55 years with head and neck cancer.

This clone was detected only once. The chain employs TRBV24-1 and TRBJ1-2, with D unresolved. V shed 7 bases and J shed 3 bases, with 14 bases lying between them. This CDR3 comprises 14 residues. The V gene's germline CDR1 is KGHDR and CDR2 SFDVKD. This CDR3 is CATSDDGTYYGYTF. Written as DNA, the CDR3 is TGTGCCACCAGCGATGACGGAACCTACTATGGCTACACCTTC.

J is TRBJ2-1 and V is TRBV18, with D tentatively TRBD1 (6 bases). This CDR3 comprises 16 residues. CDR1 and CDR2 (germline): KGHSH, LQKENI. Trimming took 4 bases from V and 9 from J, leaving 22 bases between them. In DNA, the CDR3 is TGTGCCAGCTCACGACCCTTAAACCAGGGGAAAGGTGAGCAGTTCTTC. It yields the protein CASSRPLNQGKGEQFF.

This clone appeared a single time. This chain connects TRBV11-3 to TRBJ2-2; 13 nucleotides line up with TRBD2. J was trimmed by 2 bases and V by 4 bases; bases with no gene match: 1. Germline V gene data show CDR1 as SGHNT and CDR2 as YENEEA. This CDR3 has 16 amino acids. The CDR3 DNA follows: TGTGCCAGCAGCTGGACTAGCGGGAGTAACACCGGGGAGCTGTTTTTT. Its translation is CASSWTSGSNTGELFF.

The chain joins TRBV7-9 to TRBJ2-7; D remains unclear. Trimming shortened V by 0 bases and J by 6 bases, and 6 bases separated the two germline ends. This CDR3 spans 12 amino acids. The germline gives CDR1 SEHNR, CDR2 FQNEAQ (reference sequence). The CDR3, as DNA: TGTGCCAGCAGCTTAGCGTCGGGCGAGCAGTACTTC. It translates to CASSLASGEQYF.

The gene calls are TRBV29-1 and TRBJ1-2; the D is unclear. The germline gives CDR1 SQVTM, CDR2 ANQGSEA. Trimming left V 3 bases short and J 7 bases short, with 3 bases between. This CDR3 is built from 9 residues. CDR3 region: CSVDIGYTF. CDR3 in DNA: TGCAGCGTTGATATTGGCTACACCTTC.

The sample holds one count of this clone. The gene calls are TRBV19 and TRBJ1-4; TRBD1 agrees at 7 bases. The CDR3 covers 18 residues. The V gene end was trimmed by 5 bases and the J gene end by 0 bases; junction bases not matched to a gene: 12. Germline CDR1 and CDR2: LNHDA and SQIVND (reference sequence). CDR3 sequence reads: CASSSRFRTGPTNEKLFF. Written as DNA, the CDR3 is TGTGCCAGTAGTTCGCGCTTTAGGACAGGACCAACTAATGAAAAACTGTTTTTT.

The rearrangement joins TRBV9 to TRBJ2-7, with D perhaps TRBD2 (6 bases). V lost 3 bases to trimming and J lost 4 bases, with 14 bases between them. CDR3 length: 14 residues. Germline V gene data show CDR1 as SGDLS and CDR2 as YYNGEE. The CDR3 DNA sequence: TGTGCCAGCAGCGGACCTCGGGGGTTTTACGAGCAGTACTTC. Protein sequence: CASSGPRGFYEQYF.

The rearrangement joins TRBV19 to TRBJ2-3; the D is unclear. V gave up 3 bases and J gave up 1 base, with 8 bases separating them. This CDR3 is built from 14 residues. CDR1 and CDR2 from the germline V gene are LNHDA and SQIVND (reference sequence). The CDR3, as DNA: TGTGCCAGTAGTATCGGGCAGCGCACAGATACGCAGTATTTT. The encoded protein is CASSIGQRTDTQYF.

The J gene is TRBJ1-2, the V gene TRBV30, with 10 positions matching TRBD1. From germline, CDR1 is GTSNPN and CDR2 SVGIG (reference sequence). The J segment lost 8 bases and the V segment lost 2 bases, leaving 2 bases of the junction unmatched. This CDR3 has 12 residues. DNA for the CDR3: TGTGCCTGGAGTCCGACAGGGGGCGGCTACACCTTC. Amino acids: CAWSPTGGGYTF.

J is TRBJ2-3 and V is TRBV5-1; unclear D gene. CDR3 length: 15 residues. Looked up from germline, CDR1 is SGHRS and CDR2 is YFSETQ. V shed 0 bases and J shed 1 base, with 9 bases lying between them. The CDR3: CASSLVSPRTDTQYF. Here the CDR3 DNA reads TGCGCCAGCAGCTTGGTATCTCCCCGCACAGATACGCAGTATTTT.

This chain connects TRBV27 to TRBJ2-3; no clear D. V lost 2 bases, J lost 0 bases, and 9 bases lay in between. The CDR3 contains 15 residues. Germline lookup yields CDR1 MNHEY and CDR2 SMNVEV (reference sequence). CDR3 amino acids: CASSLGRVSTDTQYF. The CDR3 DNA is TGTGCCAGCAGTTTAGGTCGGGTGAGCACAGATACGCAGTATTTT.

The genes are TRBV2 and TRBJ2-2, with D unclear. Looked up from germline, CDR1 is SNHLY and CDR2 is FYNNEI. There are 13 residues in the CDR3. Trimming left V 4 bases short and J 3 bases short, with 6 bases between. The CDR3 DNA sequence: TGTGCCAGCAGTGCTACAGACACCGGGGAGCTGTTTTTT. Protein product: CASSATDTGELFF.

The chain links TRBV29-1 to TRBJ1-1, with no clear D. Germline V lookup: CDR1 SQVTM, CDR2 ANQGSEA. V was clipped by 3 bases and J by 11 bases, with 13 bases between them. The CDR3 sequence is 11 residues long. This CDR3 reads CSVDPGFRAFF. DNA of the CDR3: TGCAGCGTTGATCCGGGGTTTCGGGCTTTCTTT.

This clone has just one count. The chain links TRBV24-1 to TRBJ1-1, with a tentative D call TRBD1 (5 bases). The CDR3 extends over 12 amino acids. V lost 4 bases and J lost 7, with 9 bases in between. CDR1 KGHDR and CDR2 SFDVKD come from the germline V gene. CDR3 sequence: CATSDPGLEAFF. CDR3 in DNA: TGTGCCACCAGTGACCCGGGACTTGAAGCTTTCTTT.

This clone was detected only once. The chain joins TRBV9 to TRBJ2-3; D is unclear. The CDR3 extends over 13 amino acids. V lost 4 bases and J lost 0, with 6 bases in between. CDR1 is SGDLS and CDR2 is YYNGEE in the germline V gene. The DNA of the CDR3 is TGTGCCAGCAGCCCGTTGAGCACAGATACGCAGTATTTT. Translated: CASSPLSTDTQYF.

This CDR3 is CASSIGTSGARETQYF. The CDR3 bases are TGTGCCAGCAGCATTGGGACTAGCGGGGCCCGGGAGACCCAGTACTTC. The chain employs TRBV11-2 and TRBJ2-5; 13 bases match TRBD2. V shed 5 bases and J 5 bases; nucleotides not matched to a gene: 8. The CDR3 is made up of 16 amino acids. Per the germline V gene, CDR1 is SGHAT and CDR2 is FQNNGV. Complete variable domain (other parts from reference TRBV11-2 and TRBJ2-5): EAGVAQSPRYKIIEKRQSVAFWCNPISGHATLYWYQQILGQGPKLLIQFQNNGVVDDSQLPKDRFSAERLKGVDSTLKIQPAKLEDSAVYLCASSIGTSGARETQYFGPGTRLLVL.

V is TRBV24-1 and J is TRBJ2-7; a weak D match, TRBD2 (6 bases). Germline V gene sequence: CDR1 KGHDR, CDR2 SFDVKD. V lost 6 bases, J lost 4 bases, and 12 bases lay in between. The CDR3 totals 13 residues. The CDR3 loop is CATSTGVVYEQYF. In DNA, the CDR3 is TGTGCCACCAGTACGGGGGTTGTTTACGAGCAGTACTTC.

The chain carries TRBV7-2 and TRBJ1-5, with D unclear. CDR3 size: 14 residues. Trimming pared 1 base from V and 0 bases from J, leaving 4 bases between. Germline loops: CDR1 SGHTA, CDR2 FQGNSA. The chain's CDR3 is CASSLVLSNQPQHF. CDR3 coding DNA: TGTGCCAGCAGCTTAGTTCTTAGCAATCAGCCCCAGCATTTT.

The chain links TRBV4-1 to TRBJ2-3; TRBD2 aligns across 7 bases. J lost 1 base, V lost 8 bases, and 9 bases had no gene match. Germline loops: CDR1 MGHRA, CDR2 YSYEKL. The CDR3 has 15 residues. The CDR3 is CASSGREGGTDTQYF. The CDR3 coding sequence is TGCGCCAGCTCGGGAAGGGAGGGCGGCACAGATACGCAGTATTTT.

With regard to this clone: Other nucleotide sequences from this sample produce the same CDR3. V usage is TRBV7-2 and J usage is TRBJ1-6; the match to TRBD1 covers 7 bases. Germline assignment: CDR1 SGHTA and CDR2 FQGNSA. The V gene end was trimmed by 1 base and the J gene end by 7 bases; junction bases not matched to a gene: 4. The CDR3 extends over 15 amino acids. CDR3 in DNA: TGTGCCAGCAGCTTAGTGACAGGGACGAATTCACCCCTCCACTTT. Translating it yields CASSLVTGTNSPLHF.

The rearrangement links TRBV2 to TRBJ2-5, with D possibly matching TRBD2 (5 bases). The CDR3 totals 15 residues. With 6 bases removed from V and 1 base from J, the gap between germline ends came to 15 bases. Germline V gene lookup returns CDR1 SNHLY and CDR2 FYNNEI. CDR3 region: CASREERQAQETQYF. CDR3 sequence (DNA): TGTGCCAGCAGGGAGGAGCGGCAGGCCCAAGAGACCCAGTACTTC.

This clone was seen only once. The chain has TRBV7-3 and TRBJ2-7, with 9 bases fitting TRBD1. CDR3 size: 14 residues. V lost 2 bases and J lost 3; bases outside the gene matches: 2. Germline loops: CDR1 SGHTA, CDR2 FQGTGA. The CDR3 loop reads CASSLGGQGYEQYF. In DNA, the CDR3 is TGTGCCAGCAGCTTAGGGGGACAGGGCTACGAGCAGTACTTC.

CDR3 nucleotides: TGTGCCATCAGAAGTGGCCTAGGGGGTGGTGAGCAGTTCTTC. Translation gives CAIRSGLGGGEQFF. J is TRBJ2-1 and V is TRBV10-3; D might be TRBD1 (6 bases). Germline V CDR1 and CDR2: ENHRY, SYGVKD. There are 14 residues in the CDR3. Trimming took 6 bases from V and 9 from J, leaving 18 bases between them.

CDR3 sequence reads: CASSALAGRINEQFF. CDR3 bases: TGTGCCAGTAGTGCCCTAGCGGGGCGGATCAATGAGCAGTTCTTC. V usage is TRBV19 and J usage is TRBJ2-1; 9 nucleotides align to TRBD2. The CDR3 sequence is 15 residues long. J was trimmed by 6 bases and V by 5 bases; bases with no gene match: 8. Germline V gives CDR1 LNHDA, CDR2 SQIVND (reference sequence).

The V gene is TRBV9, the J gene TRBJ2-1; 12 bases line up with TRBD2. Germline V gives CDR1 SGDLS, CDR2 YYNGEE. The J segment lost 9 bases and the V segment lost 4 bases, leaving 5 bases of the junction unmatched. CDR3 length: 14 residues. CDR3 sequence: CASSPRLAGVEQFF. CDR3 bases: TGTGCCAGCAGCCCCCGACTAGCGGGAGTTGAGCAGTTCTTC.

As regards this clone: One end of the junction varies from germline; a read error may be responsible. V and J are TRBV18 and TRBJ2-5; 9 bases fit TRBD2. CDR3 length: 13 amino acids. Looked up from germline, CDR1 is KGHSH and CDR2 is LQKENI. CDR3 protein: CSTAGGDRETQYF. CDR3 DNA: TGCTCGACGGCGGGAGGGGACAGAGAGACCCAGTACTTC.

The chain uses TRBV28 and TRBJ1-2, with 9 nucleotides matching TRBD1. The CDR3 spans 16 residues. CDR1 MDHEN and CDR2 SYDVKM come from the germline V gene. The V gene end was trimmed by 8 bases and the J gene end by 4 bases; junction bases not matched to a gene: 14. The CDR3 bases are TGTGCCAGCTCCTCTTATAACAGGGGGCTGGTCTATGGCTACACCTTC. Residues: CASSSYNRGLVYGYTF.

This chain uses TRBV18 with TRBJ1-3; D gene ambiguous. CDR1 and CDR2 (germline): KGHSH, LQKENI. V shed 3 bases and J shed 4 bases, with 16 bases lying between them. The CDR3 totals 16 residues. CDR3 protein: CASSPAALTTGNTIYF. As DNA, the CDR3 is TGTGCCAGCTCACCGGCAGCCCTTACGACCGGAAACACCATATATTTT. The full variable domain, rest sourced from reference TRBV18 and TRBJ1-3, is NAGVMQNPRHLVRRRGQEARLRCSPMKGHSHVYWYRQLPEEGLKFMVYLQKENIIDESGMPKERFSAEFPKEGPSILRIQQVVRGDSAAYFCASSPAALTTGNTIYFGEGSWLTVV.

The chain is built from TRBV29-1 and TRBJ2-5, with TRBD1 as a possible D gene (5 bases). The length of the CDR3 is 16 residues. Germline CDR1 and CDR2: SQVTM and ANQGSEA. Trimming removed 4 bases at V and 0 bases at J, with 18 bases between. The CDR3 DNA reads TGCAGCGTTGGGAGATTGGCAGGGATGTACCAAGAGACCCAGTACTTC. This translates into CSVGRLAGMYQETQYF.

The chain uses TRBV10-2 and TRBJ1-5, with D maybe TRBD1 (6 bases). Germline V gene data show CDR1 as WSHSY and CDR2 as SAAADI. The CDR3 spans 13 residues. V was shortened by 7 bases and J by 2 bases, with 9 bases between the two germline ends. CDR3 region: CASKDSGNQPQHF. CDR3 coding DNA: TGCGCCAGCAAGGACAGCGGCAATCAGCCCCAGCATTTT.